Below, one T cell receptor (beta chain) is given with its context. Trimming shortened V by 3 bases and J by 4 bases, and 16 bases separated the two germline ends. Germline V gene data show CDR1 as SGDLS and CDR2 as YYNGEE. The CDR3 spans 15 residues. The entry originates in a study of blood T cell repertoires in COVID-19. About the study: Samples came from the United States, Italy and Spain, spanning acute and convalescent COVID-19. In each case, the material was cDNA or gDNA derived from T cells, B-cell-depleted T cells, or PBMCs.

While infection was still active, Seattle patients were enrolled and then followed longitudinally. In the authors' workflow: Reference gene primers were amplified, and this amplification served to estimate nucleated cell counts. The method was immunoSEQ multiplex PCR; TCRdb's version includes in-frame clones alone and lacks a portion of them. V, J and clone size reflect that table, while D and trimming were determined from the DNA. The repertoire holds under 400,000 clones, with 90% as singletons. Material: peripheral blood. The TCR was taken from a woman in her thirties with COVID-19, enrolled during active disease. The chain employs TRBV9 and TRBJ1-2, with D uncertain. The CDR3 protein is CASSEESGRVYGYTF. The CDR3 nucleotides read TGTGCCAGCAGCGAAGAGAGTGGGAGAGTCTATGGCTACACCTTC.